These 23 T cell receptor beta chains were sequenced from one sample in a study of T cell repertoires in cytomegalovirus infection. These receptors lack a known antigen. A single record per CDR3 protein comes from TCRdb applying MiXCR to the reads. The table records 830,000 or so distinct CDR3 sequences, 30% to 35% of them present only once. Sequencing was performed on cultured CD8+ T cells from PBMCs, taken from culture after CMV antigen stimulation. These receptor sequences come from a human donor in good health (CMV status not recorded). Some clones in this sample may be carry-over from other donors' samples.

The chain links TRBV6-2 or TRBV6-3 to TRBJ1-5; D possibly corresponds to TRBD1 (6 bases). Germline V gene sequence: CDR1 MNHEY, CDR2 SVGEGT. This CDR3 has 18 amino acids. Trimming removed 5 bases from V and 4 bases from J, with 24 bases in between. This chain's CDR3 is CASSAKIGGPRRNQPQHF. CDR3 bases: TGTGCCAGCAGTGCGAAAATTGGGGGCCCCAGGCGAAATCAGCCCCAGCATTTT.

V gene TRBV29-1 combines with J gene TRBJ2-3; maybe TRBD2 (7 bases). Germline V lookup: CDR1 SQVTM, CDR2 ANQGSEA. The length of the CDR3 is 16 residues. Trimming took off 5 bases at V and 2 bases at J, with 20 bases between the two ends. The CDR3 DNA follows: TGCAGCGTTCCCGGCCTAGTCGGGGGGCCCACAGATACGCAGTATTTT. Its translation: CSVPGLVGGPTDTQYF.

This clonotype was observed many times. In DNA form, the CDR3 reads TGTGCCAGCAGTGATGGGGGTGTCGCAGATACGCAGTATTTT. Residues: CASSDGGVADTQYF. The chain has TRBV6-4 and TRBJ2-3; either TRBD1 or TRBD2 may fit D (5 bases each). This CDR3 has 14 residues. CDR1 and CDR2 (germline): MRHNA, SNTAGT. V lost 3 bases to trimming and J lost 4 bases, with 11 bases between them.

This sequence joins TRBV19 and TRBJ2-2, with no clear D. Between the trimmed V and J ends, which lost 7 bases and 5 bases, there was a span of 11 bases. This CDR3 is built from 13 residues. The V gene's germline CDR1 is LNHDA and CDR2 SQIVND (reference sequence). CDR3 protein: CASNSGVTGELFF. CDR3 coding DNA: TGTGCCAGTAATTCTGGAGTGACCGGGGAGCTGTTTTTT.

This clonotype was recorded a few times. This chain connects TRBV27 to TRBJ1-1; 7 bases line up with TRBD1. CDR1 and CDR2 from the germline V gene are MNHEY and SMNVEV (reference sequence). Losses at the gene ends were 5 bases for V and 4 bases for J; bases not matched to a gene: 7. This CDR3 contains 14 residues. DNA of the CDR3: TGTGCCAGCAGTCCGACAGGGTGGAGCACTGAAGCTTTCTTT. Its protein is CASSPTGWSTEAFF.

This clonotype was detected only once. One junction end disagrees with the germline gene, perhaps due to a read error. The rearrangement links TRBV7-6 to TRBJ2-6; D is ambiguous. This CDR3 contains 14 residues. Germline values: CDR1 SGHVS, CDR2 FNYEAQ. The CDR3 sequence is CASSLIPGANVLTF. Written as DNA, the CDR3 is TGTGCTAGCAGCTTGATACCTGGGGCCAACGTCCTGACTTTC.

This clonotype was recorded a few times. The V gene is TRBV27, the J gene TRBJ1-5, with a possible D match to TRBD1 (5 bases). This CDR3 is built from 15 residues. The ends were cut back, 1 base at V and 11 bases at J, with 18 bases in the middle. Germline CDR1 is MNHEY and CDR2 is SMNVEV (reference sequence). The CDR3 DNA reads TGTGCCAGCAGTTTATATAGTCAGGGAGCAGAAGCCCAGCATTTT. Protein sequence: CASSLYSQGAEAQHF.

The chain employs TRBV11-3 and TRBJ2-1; TRBD2 matches 14 bases. Germline V gene lookup returns CDR1 SGHNT and CDR2 YENEEA. This CDR3 spans 18 amino acids. V shed 5 bases and J 3 bases; nucleotides not matched to a gene: 9. For the CDR3, the DNA is TGTGCCAGCAGCCCGGGGACTAGCGGGGGCCTTCACTACAATGAGCAGTTCTTC. Its protein is CASSPGTSGGLHYNEQFF. Together with reference TRBV11-3 and TRBJ2-1, the CDR3 gives the full variable domain: EAGVVQSPRYKIIEKKQPVAFWCNPISGHNTLYWYLQNLGQGPELLIRYENEEAVDDSQLPKDRFSAERLKGVDSTLKIQPAELGDSAVYLCASSPGTSGGLHYNEQFFGPGTRLTVL.

As DNA, the CDR3 is TGTGCCAGCAGCTACATGCCTCCTTGGCCCGGAGGGGAGACCCAGTACTTC. Encoded protein: CASSYMPPWPGGETQYF. The rearrangement joins TRBV6-6 to TRBJ2-5, with D perhaps matching TRBD2 (6 bases). Germline CDR1 reads MNHNY; CDR2 reads SVGAGI (reference sequence). The CDR3 covers 17 residues. Trimming took off 6 bases at V and 5 bases at J, with 25 bases between the two ends.

This clonotype was seen a few times. The V and J genes are TRBV7-6 and TRBJ2-1; D is perhaps TRBD2 (7 bases). In germline, CDR1 is SGHVS, CDR2 FNYEAQ. The V end was cut by 1 base, the J end by 6 bases, with 16 bases between. CDR3 length: 16 amino acids. CDR3 coding DNA: TGTGCCAGCAGCTTAGGCGGGGGCCTTAGGCTCAATGAGCAGTTCTTC. Translating gives CASSLGGGLRLNEQFF.

The chain joins TRBV19 to TRBJ2-1, with D perhaps TRBD2 (5 bases). V lost 0 bases and J lost 8, with 5 bases in between. Germline V gene sequence: CDR1 LNHDA, CDR2 SQIVND (reference sequence). The CDR3 is made up of 12 amino acids. The DNA of the CDR3 is TGTGCCAGTAGTATAGAGCGGGATGAGCAGTTCTTC. This codes for CASSIERDEQFF.

V usage is TRBV12-3 or TRBV12-4 and J usage is TRBJ2-7; D tentatively reads TRBD1 or TRBD2 (5 bases each). This CDR3 has 15 amino acids. V shed 2 bases and J shed 6 bases, with 17 bases lying between them. The CDR3 region is CASSLSGANAGEQYV. Written as DNA, the CDR3 is TGTGCCAGCAGTTTATCCGGGGCCAACGCGGGCGAGCAGTACGTC.

In its sample, this clonotype was seen a few times. The chain is built from TRBV27 and TRBJ2-2; TRBD1 matches at 12 bases. This CDR3 is 15 amino acids long. Germline-derived CDR1 and CDR2 are MNHEY and SMNVEV (reference sequence). The junction had 2 bases not matched to a gene; V was cut back by 3 bases and J by 6 bases. For the CDR3, the DNA is TGTGCCAGCAGTTTCGGGACAGGGGGCTCCGGGGAGCTGTTTTTT. It yields the protein CASSFGTGGSGELFF.

V and J are TRBV7-6 and TRBJ1-4; D is unresolved. The V gene's germline CDR1 is SGHVS and CDR2 FNYEAQ. V lost 0 bases, J lost 6 bases, and 11 bases lay in between. The CDR3 runs to 15 residues. The CDR3 loop reads CASSLAGADYEKLFF. The CDR3 DNA follows: TGTGCCAGCAGCTTAGCGGGAGCAGACTATGAAAAACTGTTTTTT.

This clonotype was counted a few times. J is TRBJ2-5 and V is TRBV18; the match to TRBD1 covers 8 bases. CDR3 length: 14 amino acids. Per germline, CDR1 KGHSH and CDR2 LQKENI. The V gene end was trimmed by 3 bases and the J gene end by 3 bases; junction bases not matched to a gene: 3. The CDR3 loop is CASSPSQGEETQYF. The CDR3, as DNA: TGTGCCAGCTCACCGTCACAGGGGGAAGAGACCCAGTACTTC.

V is TRBV10-3 and J is TRBJ2-5; TRBD2 matches at 9 bases. V trimming: 3 bases; J trimming: 1 base; junction bases outside the gene matches: 9. This CDR3 has 17 amino acids. From germline, CDR1 is ENHRY and CDR2 SYGVKD. CDR3 nucleotides: TGTGCCATCAGTGACTATATAGCGGGGGAAAGCCAAGAGACCCAGTACTTC. Protein product: CAISDYIAGESQETQYF.

The chain recombines TRBV6-8 with TRBJ1-2; 11 bases agree with TRBD1. The CDR3 is 13 amino acids. CDR1 and CDR2 (germline): MNHGY, SAAAGT. The V gene end was trimmed by 6 bases and the J gene end by 10 bases; junction bases not matched to a gene: 7. As DNA, the CDR3 is TGTGCCAGCAGCGCCGGGACAGGGGGTCTCTACACCTTC. Protein: CASSAGTGGLYTF.

This chain connects TRBV2 to TRBJ1-4; D remains ambiguous. The CDR3 is 17 amino acids. V was cut by 3 bases and J by 1 base, with 15 bases left in between. The germline gives CDR1 SNHLY, CDR2 FYNNEI. This CDR3 is CASSDKGLRVTNEKLFF. The CDR3, as DNA: TGTGCCAGCAGTGATAAGGGCTTGAGGGTAACTAATGAAAAACTGTTTTTT.

This clonotype was seen just once. V usage is TRBV7-3 and J usage is TRBJ2-2, with D perhaps matching TRBD2 (7 bases). The CDR3 is 16 amino acids. V shed 5 bases and J shed 5 bases, with 18 bases lying between them. CDR1 is SGHTA, CDR2 FQGTGA, per germline. In DNA form, the CDR3 reads TGTGCCAGCAGCCCCCCCACGGGGGGCAGGACCGGGGAGCTGTTTTTT. It translates to CASSPPTGGRTGELFF.

This clonotype turned up a few times. The V call is TRBV20-1, the J call TRBJ1-3; D unresolved. The CDR3 is 13 amino acids. Trimming removed 0 bases from V and 4 bases from J, with 7 bases in between. Germline CDR1 and CDR2: DFQATT and SNEGSKA (reference sequence). The DNA for the CDR3 is TGCAGTGCTAGAGATCATTTCGGAAACACCATATATTTT. Amino acid sequence: CSARDHFGNTIYF.

The chain links TRBV2 to TRBJ1-1; D might be TRBD1 (6 bases). The germline V gene has CDR1 SNHLY and CDR2 FYNNEI. This CDR3 region has 14 residues. The germline V and J ends were trimmed by 6 bases and 0 bases, with 11 bases remaining between them. CDR3 in DNA: TGTGCCAGCAGAGTACAGGGTTTGAACACTGAAGCTTTCTTT. It translates to CASRVQGLNTEAFF.

This chain links TRBV7-6 with TRBJ2-7; 11 bases map to TRBD1. The CDR3 spans 16 residues. Germline CDR1 SGHVS, CDR2 FNYEAQ. The V and J ends lost 6 bases and 2 bases, in that order; junction bases with no gene match: 9. CDR3 region: CASSLRGGQGAYEQYF. Written as DNA, the CDR3 is TGTGCCAGCAGTCTCCGGGGGGGACAGGGGGCCTACGAGCAGTACTTC.

V gene TRBV4-1 combines with J gene TRBJ2-1; TRBD2 matches at 8 bases. The CDR3 totals 13 residues. After removal of 2 bases from V and 13 bases from J, the junction contained 7 bases not matched to a gene. Germline values: CDR1 MGHRA, CDR2 YSYEKL. CDR3 loop: CASSQPGLVEQFF. The CDR3 nucleotides read TGCGCCAGCAGCCAACCGGGACTAGTGGAACAGTTCTTC.